This is a list of T cell receptor beta chains from one sample in a study of CD8 T cells in ankylosing spondylitis. TCRdb reprocessed the 5' RACE reads with MiXCR, giving one entry per CDR3 protein. The data hold a few hundred thousand distinct CDR3 sequences, with around 20% observed a single time. The sequenced sample consisted of blood, either unsorted or a sorted T cell fraction (not recorded which). The receptors come from a female donor with ankylosing spondylitis or in good health (not recorded which). Both conserved end residues are part of each CDR3. D genes are given only for firm matches. Rows may omit the clone size; those that give it use once, few, many or a size class.

>-|TRBV6-5|TRBD1|15|TRBJ2-7
CASSYYGTGKPEQYF
TGTGCCAGCAGTTACTATGGGACAGGGAAACCCGAGCAGTACTTC
>-|TRBV12-3/TRBV12-4|TRBD2|14|TRBJ2-1
CASLRVAGDHEQFF
TGTGCCAGCTTAAGGGTAGCGGGAGACCATGAGCAGTTCTTC
>many|TRBV6-5|-|15|TRBJ1-5
CASSYDASTNQPQHF
TGTGCCAGCAGTTACGATGCCAGTACCAATCAGCCCCAGCATTTT
>few|TRBV11-2|TRBD1|18|TRBJ2-7
CASSPNLQGVTRSYEQYF
TGTGCCAGCAGCCCGAACCTACAGGGGGTAACCCGCTCCTACGAGCAGTACTTC
>-|TRBV10-3|TRBD2|14|TRBJ2-1
CAIGTSGRRNEQFF
TGTGCCATCGGGACTAGCGGGAGACGCAATGAGCAGTTCTTC
>few|TRBV12-3/TRBV12-4|-|13|TRBJ1-2
CASSLRATYGYTF
TGTGCCAGCAGTTTAAGGGCGACCTATGGCTACACCTTC
>few|TRBV20-1|TRBD1|13|TRBJ1-1
CRPTDRGYTEAFF
TGCAGGCCGACCGACAGGGGCTACACTGAAGCTTTCTTT
>few|TRBV29-1|TRBD2|14|TRBJ2-1
CSVATSGSYNEQFF
TGCAGCGTTGCGACTAGCGGATCGTACAATGAGCAGTTCTTC
>many|TRBV4-3|-|14|TRBJ2-3
CASSQGTGSDTQYF
TGCGCCAGCAGCCAGGGAACAGGGTCAGATACGCAGTATTTT
>-|TRBV7-2|-|14|TRBJ1-5
CASSRDVSNQPQHF
TGTGCCAGCAGCCGGGACGTGAGCAATCAGCCCCAGCATTTT
>-|TRBV5-1|-|14|TRBJ2-2
CASSYPSNTGELFF
TGCGCCAGCAGCTACCCGTCGAACACCGGGGAGCTGTTTTTT
>few|TRBV5-1|TRBD1|14|TRBJ2-3
CASSPGTGYTGQYF
TGCGCCAGCAGTCCCGGGACAGGGTACACGGGGCAGTATTTT
>few|TRBV12-3/TRBV12-4|-|14|TRBJ1-2
CASSFRPNRDGYTF
TGTGCCAGCAGTTTTCGTCCGAATCGGGATGGCTACACCTTC
>many|TRBV12-3/TRBV12-4|-|16|TRBJ2-3
CASSSRDPQDTDTQYF
TGTGCCAGCAGTTCCCGGGACCCCCAAGACACAGATACGCAGTATTTT
>-|TRBV25-1|-|13|TRBJ1-1
CASRTSVAGEAFF
TGTGCCAGCAGGACCTCGGTGGCGGGTGAAGCTTTCTTT
>many|TRBV7-2|-|14|TRBJ2-1
CASSSPRGNNEQFF
TGTGCCAGCAGCTCTCCCCGGGGGAACAATGAGCAGTTCTTC